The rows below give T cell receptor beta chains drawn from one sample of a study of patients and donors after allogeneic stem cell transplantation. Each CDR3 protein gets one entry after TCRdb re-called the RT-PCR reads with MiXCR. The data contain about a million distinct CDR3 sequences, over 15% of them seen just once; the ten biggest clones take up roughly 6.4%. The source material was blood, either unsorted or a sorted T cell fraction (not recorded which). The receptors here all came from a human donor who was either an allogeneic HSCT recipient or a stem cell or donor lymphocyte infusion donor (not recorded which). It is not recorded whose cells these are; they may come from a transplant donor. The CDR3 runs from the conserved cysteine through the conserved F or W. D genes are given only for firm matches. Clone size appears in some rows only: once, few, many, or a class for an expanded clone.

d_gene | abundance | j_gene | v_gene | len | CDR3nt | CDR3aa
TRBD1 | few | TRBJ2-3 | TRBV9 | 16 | TGTGCCAGCAGCGTGACAGGGGCTGCCTTCACAGATACGCAGTATTTT | CASSVTGAAFTDTQYF
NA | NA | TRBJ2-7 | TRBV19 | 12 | TGTGCCACAGAAGACAGACTCTACGAGCAGTACTTC | CATEDRLYEQYF
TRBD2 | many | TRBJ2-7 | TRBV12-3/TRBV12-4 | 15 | TGTGCCAGCAGTTTAAGACGCGGGGGAACCTACGAGCAGTACTTC | CASSLRRGGTYEQYF
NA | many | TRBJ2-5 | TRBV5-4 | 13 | TGTGCCAGCAGCTTCAGCGTACAAGAGACCCAGTACTTC | CASSFSVQETQYF
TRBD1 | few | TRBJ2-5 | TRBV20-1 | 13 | TGCAGTGCCGATACCGGGACAGATAAGACCCAGTACTTC | CSADTGTDKTQYF
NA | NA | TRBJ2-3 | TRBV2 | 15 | TGTGCCAGCAGCCCTATGGGCATAAGCACAGATACGCAGTATTTT | CASSPMGISTDTQYF
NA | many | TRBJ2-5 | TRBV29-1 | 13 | TGCAGCGTACAAAGGGGACGCCAAGAGACCCAGTACTTC | CSVQRGRQETQYF
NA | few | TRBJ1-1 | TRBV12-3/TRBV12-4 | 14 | TGTGCCAGCACGAAAAGTTTGCAGAACACTGAAGCTTTCTTT | CASTKSLQNTEAFF
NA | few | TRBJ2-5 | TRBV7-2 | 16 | TGTGCCAGCAGTTCGGGGACACGGAGTCAGCGGGAGACCCAGTACTTC | CASSSGTRSQRETQYF
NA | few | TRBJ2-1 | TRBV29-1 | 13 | TGCAGCGGCGAGGGGGGGACGGGCAATGAGCAGTTCTTC | CSGEGGTGNEQFF
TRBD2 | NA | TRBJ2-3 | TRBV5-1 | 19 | TGCGCCAGCAGCTTGAAGGCTAGCGGGGGCTTTGAGAGCACAGATACGCAGTATTTT | CASSLKASGGFESTDTQYF
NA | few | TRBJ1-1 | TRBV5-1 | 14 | TGCGCCAGCAGCTCGGGGCCGTCTTCCACTGAAGCTTTCTTT | CASSSGPSSTEAFF
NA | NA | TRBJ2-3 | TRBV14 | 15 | TGTGCCAGCAGCCAAGGACTAAGGGGCACAGATACGCAGTATTTT | CASSQGLRGTDTQYF
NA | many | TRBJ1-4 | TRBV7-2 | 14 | TGTGCCAGCACCCCCAGTGGACGGGGTGAAAAACTGTTTTTT | CASTPSGRGEKLFF
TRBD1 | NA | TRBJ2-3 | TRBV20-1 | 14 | TGCAGTGCTATCGACAGGGCTAGCACAGATACGCAGTATTTT | CSAIDRASTDTQYF
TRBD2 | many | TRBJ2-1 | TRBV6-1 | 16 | TGTGCCAGCAGTCCTCGGACTAGCGGAGTCTACAATGAGCAGTTCTTC | CASSPRTSGVYNEQFF
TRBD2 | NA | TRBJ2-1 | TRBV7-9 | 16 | TGTGCCAGCAGCCGAACCGGGACTAGCGGGATAAATGAGCAGTTCTTC | CASSRTGTSGINEQFF
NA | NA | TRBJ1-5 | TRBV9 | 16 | TGTGCCAGCAGCGTAGGGGCAGGAACTAGCAATCAGCCCCAGCATTTT | CASSVGAGTSNQPQHF
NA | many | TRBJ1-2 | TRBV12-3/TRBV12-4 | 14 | TGTGCCAGCAGTTTGGGTGGGCGGCTCTATGGCTACACCTTC | CASSLGGRLYGYTF
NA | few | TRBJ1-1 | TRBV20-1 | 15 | TGCAGTGCTAGAGGGCCAGGGTCAATGAACACTGAAGCTTTCTTT | CSARGPGSMNTEAFF
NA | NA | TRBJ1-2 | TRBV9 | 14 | TGTGCCAGCAGCGTAGGAAAAGTCTCGAGTGGCTACACCTTC | CASSVGKVSSGYTF
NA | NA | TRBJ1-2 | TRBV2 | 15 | TGTGCCAGCAGTGAATATCCATCTATTACCAATGGCTACACCTTC | CASSEYPSITNGYTF
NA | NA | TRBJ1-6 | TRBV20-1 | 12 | TGCAGTGCCACAGAGACAGGCCCACCCCTCCACTTT | CSATETGPPLHF
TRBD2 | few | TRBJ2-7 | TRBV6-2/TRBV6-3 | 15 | TGTGCCAGCACCTCTCCAGCGGGAGCTTGGCGTAAGCAGTACTTC | CASTSPAGAWRKQYF
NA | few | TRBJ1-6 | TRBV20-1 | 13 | TGCAGTGCTAGCACTAACCACAATTCACCCCTCCACTTT | CSASTNHNSPLHF
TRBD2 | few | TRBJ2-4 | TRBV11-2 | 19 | TGTGCCAGCAGCTTAGAGGGACTAGCGGGGGCCAAAGCCAAAAACATTCAGTACTTC | CASSLEGLAGAKAKNIQYF
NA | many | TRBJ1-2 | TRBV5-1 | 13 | TGTGCCAGCAGCTTAGACAGTAACTATGGCTACACCTTC | CASSLDSNYGYTF
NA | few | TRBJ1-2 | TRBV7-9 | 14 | TGTGCCACCCCACCGGATACCTCCAACTATGGCTACACCTTC | CATPPDTSNYGYTF
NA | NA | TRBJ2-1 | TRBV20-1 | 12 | TGCAGTGCGGAAGACTTGTACAATGAGCAGTTCTTC | CSAEDLYNEQFF
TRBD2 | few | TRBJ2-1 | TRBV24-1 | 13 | TGTGCCACGGCGGGAGAGAAGTACAATGAGCAGTTCTTC | CATAGEKYNEQFF
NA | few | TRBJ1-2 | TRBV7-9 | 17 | TGTGCCAGCAGCTTCATGACAACCTCATCAATAAACTATGGCTACACCTTC | CASSFMTTSSINYGYTF
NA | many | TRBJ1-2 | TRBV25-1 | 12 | TGTGCCAGCAGTGGATTCAGGGGAGGCTACACCTTC | CASSGFRGGYTF
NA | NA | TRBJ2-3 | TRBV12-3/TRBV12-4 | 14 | TGTGCCAGCAGTTTAGACGGGTTCTTGGCGACGCAGTATTTT | CASSLDGFLATQYF
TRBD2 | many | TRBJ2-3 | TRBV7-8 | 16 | TGTGCCAGCAGCACGGGGACTAGCGGGGGGAGGGATACGCAGTATTTT | CASSTGTSGGRDTQYF
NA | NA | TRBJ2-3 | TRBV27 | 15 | TGTGCCAGCAGTTTTTGGCGGGGCCCCGCAGATACGCAGTATTTT | CASSFWRGPADTQYF
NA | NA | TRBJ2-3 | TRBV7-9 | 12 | TGTGCCAGCGGGCCGGGTCGAGATACGCAGTATTTT | CASGPGRDTQYF
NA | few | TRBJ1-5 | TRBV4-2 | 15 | TGTGCCAGCAGCCAAGAGTTCTCGGGAAATCAGCCCCAGCATTTT | CASSQEFSGNQPQHF
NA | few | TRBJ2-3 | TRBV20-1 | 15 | TGCAGTGCTAGAGGGGTAGCGTCTCTCACAGATACGCAGTATTTT | CSARGVASLTDTQYF
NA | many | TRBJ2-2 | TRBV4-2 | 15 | TGTGCCAGCAGCCAAGATCAGGCAGGCACCGGGGAGCTGTTTTTT | CASSQDQAGTGELFF
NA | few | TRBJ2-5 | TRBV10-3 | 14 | TGTGCCATCAGTGACCCGGGAGTGCTGGAGACCCAGTACTTC | CAISDPGVLETQYF
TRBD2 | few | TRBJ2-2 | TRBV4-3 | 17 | TGCGCCAGCAGCCAAACTAGCGGGGGGGCGGACACCGGGGAGCTGTTTTTT | CASSQTSGGADTGELFF
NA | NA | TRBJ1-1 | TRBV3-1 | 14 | TGTGCCAGCAGCCCTCAGGTGGGGTACACTGAAGCTTTCTTT | CASSPQVGYTEAFF
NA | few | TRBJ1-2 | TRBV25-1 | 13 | TGTGCCAGCACCAGGGGTGTAGACGATGGCTACACCTTC | CASTRGVDDGYTF
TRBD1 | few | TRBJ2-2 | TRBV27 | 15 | TGTGCCAGCAGTTTGCGGGACAGGAGTACCGGGGAGCTGTTTTTT | CASSLRDRSTGELFF
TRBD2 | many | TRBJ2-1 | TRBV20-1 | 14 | TGCAGTGCTACCGTAGCGGGAGCAAAAAATGAGCAGTTCTTC | CSATVAGAKNEQFF
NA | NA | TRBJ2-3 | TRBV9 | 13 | TGTGCCAGCGGAGGGCGGGACACAGATACGCAGTATTTT | CASGGRDTDTQYF
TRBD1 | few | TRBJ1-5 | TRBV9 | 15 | TGTGCCAGCAGCGTAGGGACAGGGGTAGGTCAGCCCCAGCATTTT | CASSVGTGVGQPQHF
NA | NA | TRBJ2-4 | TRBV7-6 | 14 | TGTGCCAGCAGCTTAGCCAAGCAGGGGTACATTCAGTACTTC | CASSLAKQGYIQYF
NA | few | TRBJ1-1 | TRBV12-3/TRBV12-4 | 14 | TGTGCCAGCAGTTTAAAGGGGATGGGCACTGAAGCTTTCTTT | CASSLKGMGTEAFF
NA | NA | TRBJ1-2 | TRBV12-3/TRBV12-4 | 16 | TGTGCCAGCAGTTTGGGGGGGTCCATCCCTTCTTATGGCTACACCTTC | CASSLGGSIPSYGYTF
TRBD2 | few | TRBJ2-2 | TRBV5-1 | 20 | TGCGCCAGCAGCTTGGGGGGGTCGACTAGCGGGAGCCCGAACACCGGGGAGCTGTTTTTT | CASSLGGSTSGSPNTGELFF
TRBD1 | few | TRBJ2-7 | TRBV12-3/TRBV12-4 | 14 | TGTGCCAGCAGTTTGGCGACAGGGGTGGGCGAGCAGTACTTC | CASSLATGVGEQYF
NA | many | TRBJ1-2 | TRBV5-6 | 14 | TGTGCCAGCAGCTTCCCCGGGACTATCAACGGCTACACCTTC | CASSFPGTINGYTF
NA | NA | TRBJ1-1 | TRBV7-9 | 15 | TGTGCCAGCAGCTCGGACTTCATAAAGAACACTGAAGCTTTCTTT | CASSSDFIKNTEAFF